The 23 T cell receptor beta chains given below trace back to one sample, sequenced in a study of T cell changes during pregnancy in multiple sclerosis. Profiled with immunoSEQ multiplex PCR; TCRdb holds only in-frame clones, not every one. Of a few thousand clones listed, around 84% are singletons. The sequencing here drew on CD8+ T cells from peripheral blood mononuclear cells, taken in the first trimester of pregnancy. These receptors came from a female donor in good health, enrolled as a control in a pregnancy study.

J is TRBJ1-2 and V is TRBV6-5; D not certain. Germline CDR1 reads MNHEY; CDR2 reads SVGAGI. Trimming removed 6 bases from V and 8 bases from J, with 19 bases in between. This CDR3 has 14 residues. CDR3 loop: CASSWRAGHGGYTF. The CDR3 DNA reads as TGTGCCAGCAGCTGGAGGGCGGGCCATGGAGGCTACACCTTC.

The chain joins TRBV6-6 to TRBJ2-7, with D possibly being TRBD2 (6 bases). The CDR3 is made up of 14 amino acids. Trimming took 6 bases from V and 4 from J, leaving 16 bases between them. Germline V gives CDR1 MNHNY, CDR2 SVGAGI (reference sequence). CDR3: CASSSRELRYEQYF. In DNA form, the CDR3 reads TGTGCCAGCAGCTCCCGGGAGTTGCGGTACGAGCAGTACTTC.

The chain couples TRBV6-6 to TRBJ1-1; TRBD1 is a possible D gene (5 bases). CDR3 size: 14 residues. Trimming removed 6 bases at V and 2 bases at J, with 13 bases between. Germline assignment: CDR1 MNHNY and CDR2 SVGAGI (reference sequence). DNA of the CDR3: TGTGCCAGCAGGGGGAGGGGTGGTAACACTGAAGCTTTCTTT. Amino acid sequence: CASRGRGGNTEAFF.

As to this clone: At the DNA level, this CDR3 is encoded by other sequences in the same sample as well. The V call is TRBV19, the J call TRBJ2-2; 7 bases line up with TRBD2. The CDR3 runs to 13 residues. Germline values: CDR1 LNHDA, CDR2 SQIVND (reference sequence). V was clipped by 10 bases and J by 4 bases; unmatched bases: 6. This CDR3 is CAIQTGGTGELFF. The CDR3 DNA reads TGTGCCATTCAGACGGGGGGCACCGGGGAGCTGTTTTTT.

V is TRBV6-4 and J is TRBJ2-3, with D tentatively TRBD2 (5 bases). Trimming removed 3 bases at V and 1 base at J, with 11 bases between. Germline V gene sequence: CDR1 MRHNA, CDR2 SNTAGT. The CDR3 runs 15 residues. CDR3 residues: CASSDKGGGTDTQYF. In DNA, the CDR3 is TGTGCCAGCAGTGATAAAGGAGGTGGCACAGATACGCAGTATTTT.

The rearrangement links TRBV9 to TRBJ1-6; 7 bases match TRBD1. Germline values: CDR1 SGDLS, CDR2 YYNGEE. This CDR3 spans 15 amino acids. The trim removed 4 bases at V and 7 bases at J, leaving 8 bases unmatched. CDR3 bases: TGTGCCAGCAGCTCGAGACAGGGTGGCAATTCACCCCTCCACTTT. Translation: CASSSRQGGNSPLHF. The full variable domain, with the rest looked up from reference TRBV9 and TRBJ1-6, is DSGVTQTPKHLITATGQRVTLRCSPRSGDLSVYWYQQSLDQGLQFLIQYYNGEERAKGNILERFSAQQFPDLHSELNLSSLELGDSALYFCASSSRQGGNSPLHFGNGTRLTVT.

The J gene is TRBJ2-2, the V gene TRBV4-3, with a weak D call TRBD1 (6 bases). CDR1 and CDR2 (germline): LGHNA, YSLEER. Trimming stripped 1 base from V and 3 bases from J, with 9 bases between. The CDR3 covers 15 residues. CDR3 protein: CASSQGRGYTGELFF. The CDR3 bases are TGCGCCAGCAGCCAAGGCAGGGGCTACACCGGGGAGCTGTTTTTT.

This chain links TRBV6-4 with TRBJ1-3, with 8 positions matching TRBD1. Germline V gives CDR1 MRHNA, CDR2 SNTAGT. The J segment lost 0 bases and the V segment lost 7 bases, leaving 11 bases of the junction unmatched. This CDR3 region has 17 residues. CDR3 in DNA: TGTGCCAGCAATCCAAATGGACAGGGCGCCTCTGGAAACACCATATATTTT. It specifies CASNPNGQGASGNTIYF.

This chain connects TRBV19 to TRBJ2-3, with 8 bases lining up with TRBD2. J lost 1 base, V lost 4 bases, and 7 bases had no gene match. Germline lookup yields CDR1 LNHDA and CDR2 SQIVND (reference sequence). The CDR3 is 16 residues long. This CDR3 is CASSNPGLGGTDTQYF. CDR3 nucleotides: TGTGCCAGTAGTAACCCGGGACTAGGGGGCACAGATACGCAGTATTTT. Supplemented by reference TRBV19 and TRBJ2-3, the full variable domain reads DGGITQSPKYLFRKEGQNVTLSCEQNLNHDAMYWYRQDPGQGLRLIYYSQIVNDFQKGDIAEGYSVSREKKESFPLTVTSAQKNPTAFYLCASSNPGLGGTDTQYFGPGTRLTVL.

This sequence joins TRBV4-3 and TRBJ1-6, with a weak D call TRBD1 (6 bases). Germline V gene sequence: CDR1 LGHNA, CDR2 YSLEER. Between the trimmed V and J ends, which lost 0 bases and 7 bases, there was a span of 10 bases. This CDR3 is built from 15 residues. The CDR3: CASSQDGQGNSPLHF. CDR3 nucleotide sequence: TGCGCCAGCAGCCAAGACGGCCAGGGGAATTCACCCCTCCACTTT.

The chain couples TRBV5-4 to TRBJ1-1; TRBD1 matches at 9 bases. Germline lookup yields CDR1 SGHNT and CDR2 YYREEE (reference sequence). With V trimmed by 2 bases and J by 0 bases, 5 bases remained unmatched. The CDR3 has 16 residues. In DNA form, the CDR3 reads TGTGCCAGCAGCTTTTACAGGGGGCTCTTGAACACTGAAGCTTTCTTT. As protein: CASSFYRGLLNTEAFF. The complete variable domain, with remaining parts taken from reference TRBV5-4 and TRBJ1-1, reads ETGVTQSPTHLIKTRGQQVTLRCSSQSGHNTVSWYQQALGQGPQFIFQYYREEENGRGNFPPRFSGLQFPNYSSELNVNALELDDSALYLCASSFYRGLLNTEAFFGQGTRLTVV.

Turning to this clone: In the same sample, other DNA sequences code for this CDR3. This sequence joins TRBV30 and TRBJ2-2, with 7 bases matching TRBD2. After removal of 5 bases from V and 7 bases from J, the junction contained 7 bases not matched to a gene. CDR1 is GTSNPN, CDR2 SVGIG, per germline (reference sequence). The CDR3 contains 13 residues. CDR3 in amino acids: CAWGGGMGGELFF. The CDR3 DNA sequence: TGTGCCTGGGGCGGGGGTATGGGCGGGGAGCTGTTTTTT.

Remarks on this clone: One end of the junction varies from germline; a read error may be responsible. The chain employs TRBV2 and TRBJ2-5, with 8 bases lining up with TRBD2. The CDR3 runs 15 residues. Per germline, CDR1 SNHLY and CDR2 FYNNEI. The CDR3 sequence: CASNERGGRQETQYF. As DNA, the CDR3 is TGTGCCAGCAATGAACGGGGGGGCCGCCAAGAGACCCAGTACTTC.

This rearrangement joins TRBV6-5 to TRBJ1-5; D unresolved. Germline V gene data show CDR1 as MNHEY and CDR2 as SVGAGI. V gave up 6 bases and J gave up 1 base, with 7 bases separating them. The CDR3 covers 13 residues. In DNA, the CDR3 is TGTGCCAGCAGGATTACAAGCAATCAGCCCCAGCATTTT. Its protein product is CASRITSNQPQHF.

V and J are TRBV6-5 and TRBJ1-1, with 8 bases matching TRBD1. This CDR3 is 14 amino acids long. Germline assignment: CDR1 MNHEY and CDR2 SVGAGI. The V and J ends lost 4 bases and 5 bases, in that order; junction bases with no gene match: 6. The CDR3, as DNA: TGTGCCAGCAGTTCCGGGACAGGCGGGACTGAAGCTTTCTTT. Protein: CASSSGTGGTEAFF.

The CDR3 DNA reads as TGCGCCAGCAGTCAGGGTTTGGGCAATGAGCAGTTCTTC. Protein sequence: CASSQGLGNEQFF. The V gene is TRBV5-1, the J gene TRBJ2-1; TRBD1 might be the D (5 bases). Germline V lookup: CDR1 SGHRS, CDR2 YFSETQ. The CDR3 loop spans 13 amino acids. The V end lost 5 bases, the J end lost 6 bases, and 12 bases lay between the germline ends.

The V call is TRBV6-6, the J call TRBJ2-3, with 7 bases that match TRBD1. This CDR3 has 16 amino acids. The V and J ends lost 4 bases and 4 bases, in that order; junction bases with no gene match: 11. CDR1 and CDR2 from the germline V gene are MNHNY and SVGAGI (reference sequence). The CDR3: CASSSGTVPNADTQYF. The CDR3 bases are TGTGCCAGCAGTTCAGGGACAGTTCCAAATGCAGATACGCAGTATTTT.

The rearrangement joins TRBV6-6 to TRBJ2-1; 9 bases agree with TRBD1. The CDR3 spans 16 residues. Unmatched junction bases numbered 8, after V lost 0 bases and J lost 8 bases. CDR1 MNHNY and CDR2 SVGAGI come from the germline V gene (reference sequence). CDR3 region: CASSYSSGQGSYEQFF. The CDR3 nucleotides read TGTGCCAGCAGTTACTCCTCCGGACAGGGGTCCTATGAGCAGTTCTTC.

This clone was seen only a few times. The chain recombines TRBV2 with TRBJ1-2; D remains unclear. V lost 3 bases, J lost 2 bases, and 7 bases lay in between. The germline V gene has CDR1 SNHLY and CDR2 FYNNEI. This CDR3 region has 13 residues. DNA of the CDR3: TGTGCCAGCAGTGATCAGGCGAACTATGGCTACACCTTC. As protein: CASSDQANYGYTF. Full variable domain (outside the CDR3, taken from reference TRBV2 and TRBJ1-2): EPEVTQTPSHQVTQMGQEVILRCVPISNHLYFYWYRQILGQKVEFLVSFYNNEISEKSEIFDDQFSVERPDGSNFTLKIRSTKLEDSAMYFCASSDQANYGYTFGSGTRLTVV.

This clone was recorded only once. The rearrangement joins TRBV29-1 to TRBJ2-1; D gene uncertain. The CDR3 length is 15 residues. The V gene's germline CDR1 is SQVTM and CDR2 ANQGSEA. The V and J ends lost 4 bases and 3 bases respectively, with 16 bases between them. The CDR3: CSVVERASSYNEQFF. The CDR3 nucleotides are TGCAGCGTTGTTGAGAGAGCTAGTAGCTACAATGAGCAGTTCTTC.

The DNA for the CDR3 is TGTGCCAGCAGTAGCGGCCGGGAGACCCAGTACTTC. As protein: CASSSGRETQYF. The rearrangement joins TRBV27 to TRBJ2-5; weak D call: TRBD2 (5 bases). V lost 5 bases to trimming and J lost 5 bases, with 9 bases between them. CDR1 and CDR2 (germline): MNHEY, SMNVEV (reference sequence). The CDR3 totals 12 residues.

This chain links TRBV19 with TRBJ2-2, with 7 bases identical to TRBD2. V lost 3 bases and J lost 3; bases outside the gene matches: 4. This CDR3 comprises 15 residues. Germline CDR1 reads LNHDA; CDR2 reads SQIVND (reference sequence). The CDR3 DNA reads TGTGCCAGTAGTATTTGGCTAGCGGACACCGGGGAGCTGTTTTTT. It translates to CASSIWLADTGELFF.

CDR3 sequence (DNA): TGTGCCAGCAGCCTCGGAGGATCTGTGAACACTGAAGCTTTCTTT. Translated, it gives CASSLGGSVNTEAFF. The chain joins TRBV5-4 to TRBJ1-1, with D unresolved. With 4 bases removed from V and 0 bases from J, the gap between germline ends came to 13 bases. The germline gives CDR1 SGHNT, CDR2 YYREEE (reference sequence). The CDR3 consists of 15 residues.